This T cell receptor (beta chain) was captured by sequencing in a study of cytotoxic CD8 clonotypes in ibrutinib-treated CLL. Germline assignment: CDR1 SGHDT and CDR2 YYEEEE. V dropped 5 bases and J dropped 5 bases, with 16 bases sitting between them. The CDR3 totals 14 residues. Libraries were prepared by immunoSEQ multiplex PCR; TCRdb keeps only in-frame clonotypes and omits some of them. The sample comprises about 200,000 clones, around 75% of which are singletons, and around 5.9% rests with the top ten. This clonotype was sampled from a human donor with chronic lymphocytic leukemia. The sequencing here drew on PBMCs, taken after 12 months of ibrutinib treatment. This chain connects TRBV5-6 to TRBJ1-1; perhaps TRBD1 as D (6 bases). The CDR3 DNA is TGTGCCAGCAGTGCACAGGGTTTTATGACTGAAGCTTTCTTT. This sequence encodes CASSAQGFMTEAFF.